What follows is one T cell receptor (beta chain) and its context. Its antigen is currently unknown. The sample is drawn from a study of vaccination effects on CD4 cells after COVID-19. Study in general: Sampling occurred 16 days and one week pre-vaccination in a couple of convalescent patients. The study, taken as a whole, reports: In the late period after vaccination, infection- and vaccine-induced clones contracted markedly.

Sequencing followed a ViraFEST assay step that expanded antigen-specific CD4+ T cells with viral peptide pools. Having been cultured for approximately ten days, the cells underwent CD4+ T cell isolation. Infection dated between March and December 2020, before the Alpha, Beta and Delta variants reached the United States. Half the medium was replaced with IL-2 medium on days 3 and 7. Profiling relied on immunoSEQ multiplex PCR, and the TCRdb table lists in-frame clones only, not all of them. The table includes under 25,000 clones, roughly 72% detected once. This CDR3 spans 15 amino acids. V was clipped by 7 bases and J by 5 bases, with 20 bases between them. Germline values: CDR1 ENHRY, CDR2 SYGVKD.

The sequenced sample was CD4+ T cells from PBMCs cultured with SARS-CoV-2 spike peptides, obtained before COVID-19 vaccination. This rearrangement joins TRBV10-3 to TRBJ1-2, with D perhaps matching TRBD1 (6 bases). This receptor was obtained from a human donor who had a prior SARS-CoV-2 infection. This CDR3 reads CAITREQGTGYGYTF. CDR3 DNA: TGTGCCATCACCCGAGAACAGGGAACTGGTTATGGCTACACCTTC.